These 13 T cell receptor beta chains were sequenced from one sample in a study of CD8 T cells in ankylosing spondylitis. A single record per CDR3 protein comes from TCRdb applying MiXCR to the 5' RACE reads. The table records hundreds of thousands of distinct CDR3 sequences, approximately 10% of them present only once. The sequencing sample was made of blood, either unsorted or a sorted T cell fraction (not recorded which). The receptors here all came from a male donor with ankylosing spondylitis or in good health (not recorded which).

The chain's CDR3 is CSARHLNTEAFF. The DNA for the CDR3 is TGCAGTGCTAGACACCTGAACACTGAAGCTTTCTTT. This chain links TRBV20-1 with TRBJ1-1; D is unresolved. The germline V gene encodes CDR1 DFQATT and CDR2 SNEGSKA (reference sequence). Trimming stripped 2 bases from V and 0 bases from J, with 4 bases between. There are 12 residues in the CDR3.

This clonotype has only a few counts. The chain uses TRBV7-9 and TRBJ1-1; tentatively, D is TRBD1 (6 bases). CDR1 is SEHNR and CDR2 is FQNEAQ in the germline V gene (reference sequence). V dropped 7 bases and J dropped 2 bases, with 11 bases sitting between them. The CDR3 contains 13 residues. The CDR3 region has the DNA TGTGCCAGCAAGGGGGGGGGTAACACTGAAGCTTTCTTT. It encodes CASKGGGNTEAFF.

This clonotype was picked up many times. The rearrangement uses TRBV5-1 and TRBJ2-5; 8 positions agree with TRBD2. V trimming: 4 bases; J trimming: 1 base; junction bases outside the gene matches: 6. The length of the CDR3 is 15 residues. The germline V gene has CDR1 SGHRS and CDR2 YFSETQ. This chain's CDR3 is CASSTGLASQETQYF. CDR3 DNA: TGCGCCAGCAGCACCGGACTAGCATCCCAAGAGACCCAGTACTTC.

This clonotype came up many times. The V gene is TRBV24-1, the J gene TRBJ2-7; TRBD1 matches 9 bases. V lost 6 bases, J lost 5 bases, and 13 bases stayed unmatched. The CDR3 is 16 amino acids. Germline values: CDR1 KGHDR, CDR2 SFDVKD. CDR3 sequence (DNA): TGTGCCACCAGTTTGGGACAGGGCCTTATAGGGGACGAGCAGTACTTC. Protein: CATSLGQGLIGDEQYF.

There are many counts of this clonotype. The CDR3 nucleotides read TGTGCCACCAGTGACTATAGACAGACCGGGGAGCTGTTTTTT. It codes for CATSDYRQTGELFF. The chain links TRBV24-1 to TRBJ2-2; a possible D gene is TRBD1 (5 bases). This CDR3 is built from 14 residues. CDR1 KGHDR and CDR2 SFDVKD come from the germline V gene. V lost 4 bases to trimming and J lost 5 bases, with 10 bases between them.

This clonotype has more than one count but fewer than ten. The chain links TRBV11-1 to TRBJ2-1, with D unresolved. The V gene lost 2 bases and the J gene lost 4 bases, with 21 bases spanning the gap. Looked up from germline, CDR1 is SGHAT and CDR2 is FQDESV (reference sequence). The CDR3 covers 18 residues. Here the CDR3 reads CASSLLGQPSLWYNEQFF. In DNA form, the CDR3 reads TGTGCCAGCAGCTTATTGGGCCAGCCGTCCCTGTGGTACAATGAGCAGTTCTTC.

This clonotype was seen at least ten times. The chain recombines TRBV20-1 with TRBJ2-1; TRBD2 is a possible D gene (6 bases). The CDR3 is 15 amino acids. Germline loops: CDR1 DFQATT, CDR2 SNEGSKA (reference sequence). CDR3 DNA: TGCAGCCAACCCCTGGGGGGTGGGTCCTACAATGAGCAGTTCTTC. This translates into CSQPLGGGSYNEQFF.

The chain carries TRBV12-3 or TRBV12-4 and TRBJ1-2; maybe TRBD1 (5 bases). The CDR3 extends over 19 amino acids. The V gene lost 4 bases and the J gene lost 4 bases, with 28 bases spanning the gap. CDR3: CASSWGRGVKMGGTYGYTF. CDR3 bases: TGTGCCAGCAGTTGGGGTCGGGGGGTAAAGATGGGTGGTACCTATGGCTACACCTTC.

Many counts were recorded for this clonotype. The rearrangement joins TRBV29-1 to TRBJ1-2; D is uncertain. Germline V CDR1 and CDR2: SQVTM, ANQGSEA. The CDR3 covers 13 residues. Deletions cut 6 bases from V and 3 bases from J, with 14 bases between. The CDR3 reads CSVYTQGDYGYTF. The CDR3 nucleotides read TGCAGCGTGTACACCCAAGGTGACTATGGCTACACCTTC.

In this sample, this clonotype turned up many times. The V call is TRBV5-6, the J call TRBJ1-2; 8 bases line up with TRBD1. The length of the CDR3 is 18 residues. The germline gives CDR1 SGHDT, CDR2 YYEEEE. V lost 4 bases to trimming and J lost 3 bases; unmatched junction nucleotides: 17. CDR3: CASSKTGVTSTGDYGYTF. CDR3 nucleotides: TGTGCCAGCAGCAAGACAGGGGTTACGTCCACCGGAGACTATGGCTACACCTTC.

The sample holds many counts of this clonotype. The chain is built from TRBV7-9 and TRBJ1-2, with D possibly matching TRBD1 (5 bases). From germline, CDR1 is SEHNR and CDR2 FQNEAQ (reference sequence). This CDR3 comprises 15 residues. Trimming shortened V by 5 bases and J by 6 bases, and 19 bases separated the two germline ends. The CDR3 DNA is TGTGCCAGCAGCCCCCAAGATGAGGGGATGCATGGCTACACCTTC. Translating gives CASSPQDEGMHGYTF.

This clonotype was found a few times. The chain carries TRBV20-1 and TRBJ1-5, with D unclear. This CDR3 spans 14 amino acids. Per germline, CDR1 DFQATT and CDR2 SNEGSKA (reference sequence). Trimming stripped 6 bases from V and 4 bases from J, with 16 bases between. The CDR3 DNA reads as TGCAGTGCCGCCCGGATCGTACAGAATCAGCCCCAGCATTTT. Its protein is CSAARIVQNQPQHF.

Many counts were recorded for this clonotype. V gene TRBV5-1 combines with J gene TRBJ1-4; D remains unclear. Germline assignment: CDR1 SGHRS and CDR2 YFSETQ. The CDR3 totals 14 residues. Trimming stripped 4 bases from V and 3 bases from J, with 10 bases between. CDR3 nucleotide sequence: TGCGCCAGCAGCCCCCTGTCCTCTAATGAAAAACTGTTTTTT. It translates to CASSPLSSNEKLFF.